The sequence of this TCR beta chain was determined in a study of blood T cell repertoires in COVID-19. Across the whole study: Samples taken during acute and convalescent COVID-19 were collected in the United States, Italy and Spain. In each case, the material was cDNA or gDNA derived from T cells, B-cell-depleted T cells, or PBMCs.

Here immunoSEQ multiplex PCR was the method, and the copy in TCRdb shows in-frame clones only, minus some. Of more than 130,000 clones in the sample, under 85% were seen once. This CDR3 is built from 14 residues. Germline V gives CDR1 SGHTA, CDR2 FQGNSA. J was trimmed by 1 base and V by 5 bases; bases with no gene match: 4. What was sequenced was peripheral blood. V gene TRBV7-2 combines with J gene TRBJ1-1, with 7 bases aligning to TRBD1. The clonotype was recovered from a woman aged 80 or over in a cohort sampled during active or convalescent COVID-19. This CDR3 is CASSAHRGNTEAFF. The CDR3 DNA sequence: TGTGCCAGCAGCGCACACAGGGGGAACACTGAAGCTTTCTTT.